This TCR beta chain was recovered during a study of CD8+CD57+ T cells in acquired aplastic anemia. The wider study: DNA per sorted CD4+ or CD8+ sample ranged roughly 0.19 to 27.4 ug, averaging roughly 3.3 ug.

The CDR3 runs 14 residues. The V gene's germline CDR1 is LNHDA and CDR2 SQIVND (reference sequence). Trimming at V came to 6 bases and at J to 5 bases, leaving 5 bases not matched to a gene. Investigators profiled TCR beta VDJ and CDR3 from genomic DNA template. MiXCR, applied by TCRdb to the reads, yields one record per CDR3 protein. The sample lists around 250,000 distinct CDR3 sequences, around three fifths occurring once. As regards this clonotype: Its antigen is not identified. No conserved phenylalanine or tryptophan is present at the end of the CDR3, so a read error is the likely explanation.

General observations from the study: CD8+ Simpson's diversity in patients was not significantly different from that in controls. Patients and controls had in common approximately 29 CD8+ CDR3 sequences.

The gene calls are TRBV19 and TRBJ2-2; 8 bases match TRBD2. The sequencing input was sorted CD4+, CD8+, or CD8+CD57+ T cells (not recorded which) from PBMCs. The sequence came from a human donor with severe aplastic anemia or a healthy control (not recorded which). DNA of the CDR3: TGTGCCAGTAGCACGGGGGGGCGTACCGGGGAGCTGTTTTGT. Residues: CASSTGGRTGELFC.